This T cell receptor beta chain came from a study of cytomegalovirus exposure and HLA in healthy donors. Comments on this clone: The antigen remains unidentified.

PCR employed 60 Vbeta and 13 Jbeta primers. The protocol was immunoSEQ multiplex PCR, while the TCRdb copy is restricted to in-frame clones and leaves out a portion. The sample holds roughly 150,000 clones, 82% seen once. Study-level points and caveats: One cluster of highly shared sequence variants probably arose as a sequencing artifact. Most subjects' HLA-A and HLA-B alleles were reportedly predicted from TCR beta sequences.

The TCR sequence derives from a girl aged 2-10 years in good health and CMV-seropositive. The sample taken for sequencing was PBMCs.

The CDR3 DNA reads as TGTGCCAGCAGCCTAGAGGCAGGGGGTGATCAGCCCCAGCATTTT. Encoded protein: CASSLEAGGDQPQHF. This chain connects TRBV6-4 to TRBJ1-5, with 7 bases that match TRBD1. The trim removed 6 bases at V and 5 bases at J, leaving 10 bases unmatched. Germline CDR1 reads MRHNA; CDR2 reads SNTAGT. This CDR3 is built from 15 residues.